The 13 T cell receptor beta chains below were found in one sample sequenced in a study of shared clonotypes between healthy human individuals. Libraries were prepared by immunoSEQ multiplex PCR; TCRdb keeps only in-frame clonotypes and omits some of them. The repertoire holds 2 million to 3 million clones, approximately 94% seen once, with roughly 0.15% in the top ten. The sample was naive CD4+ T cells sorted from blood. Sample subset: CD45RA+ positively selected. These receptors all stem from a young man in good health.

Regarding this clone: Different DNA sequences within this sample yield the same CDR3. J is TRBJ2-6 and V is TRBV7-2; D is ambiguous. The CDR3 totals 16 residues. Germline V CDR1 and CDR2: SGHTA, FQGNSA. V gave up 1 base and J gave up 0 bases, with 7 bases separating them. The CDR3 nucleotides are TGTGCCAGCAGCTTAGTGGCGCTCTCTGGGGCCAACGTCCTGACTTTC. Translating gives CASSLVALSGANVLTF.

The chain couples TRBV5-4 to TRBJ1-1, with 7 bases matching TRBD1. The CDR3 has 16 amino acids. Trimming took 6 bases from V and 5 from J; bases not matched to a gene: 16. CDR1 and CDR2 (germline): SGHNT, YYREEE (reference sequence). CDR3 DNA sequence: TGTGCCAGCACCGTAGGTCTAGACAGGGCGGGTACTGAAGCTTTCTTT. Residues: CASTVGLDRAGTEAFF.

V usage is TRBV28 and J usage is TRBJ2-7; D call uncertain. V shed 0 bases and J shed 6 bases, with 9 bases lying between them. CDR1 is MDHEN, CDR2 SYDVKM, per germline. CDR3 length equals 13 residues. CDR3 sequence reads: CASSLWSGSEQYF. The CDR3 DNA is TGTGCCAGCAGTTTATGGTCGGGCAGCGAGCAGTACTTC.

This clone was seen a few times. The chain is built from TRBV4-1 and TRBJ1-1; no definite D call. This CDR3 has 14 amino acids. V was trimmed by 0 bases and J by 11 bases, leaving 16 bases between them. Germline values: CDR1 MGHRA, CDR2 YSYEKL. This chain's CDR3 is CASSQDLGIGFAFF. CDR3 nucleotides: TGCGCCAGCAGCCAAGATCTGGGGATCGGGTTTGCTTTCTTT.

A note on this clone: Within the sample, other DNA sequences also encode this same CDR3. This sequence joins TRBV5-1 and TRBJ2-2, with D unresolved. There are 16 residues in the CDR3. V was trimmed by 0 bases and J by 1 base, leaving 10 bases between them. CDR1 is SGHRS, CDR2 YFSETQ, per germline. The CDR3 nucleotides read TGCGCCAGCAGCTTGGCCGGGCGGTTGAACACCGGGGAGCTGTTTTTT. Amino acids: CASSLAGRLNTGELFF.

The chain is built from TRBV4-3 and TRBJ2-7; 8 bases are shared with TRBD2. CDR1 LGHNA and CDR2 YSLEER come from the germline V gene. The V gene end was trimmed by 4 bases and the J gene end by 3 bases; junction bases not matched to a gene: 11. The CDR3 extends over 16 amino acids. The CDR3 DNA reads as TGCGCCAGCAGCCCCGACCCTAGCGGGTTGATCTACGAGCAGTACTTC. It yields the protein CASSPDPSGLIYEQYF.

J is TRBJ2-3 and V is TRBV2; D uncertain. V was cut by 0 bases and J by 6 bases, with 10 bases left in between. The germline CDR1 and CDR2 sequences are SNHLY and FYNNEI. The CDR3 consists of 14 residues. In DNA, the CDR3 is TGTGCCAGCAGTGAAGCCCTAAAAGAGGATACGCAGTATTTT. Amino acids: CASSEALKEDTQYF.

V usage is TRBV30 and J usage is TRBJ1-4; the D gene is possibly TRBD1 (5 bases). This CDR3 has 13 residues. V was cut by 3 bases and J by 5 bases, with 10 bases left in between. Per the germline V gene, CDR1 is GTSNPN and CDR2 is SVGIG (reference sequence). The CDR3 DNA sequence: TGTGCCTGGAGGGGTGGGGGGAATGAAAAACTGTTTTTT. It codes for CAWRGGGNEKLFF.

The chain is built from TRBV6-4 and TRBJ1-1; D is unresolved. This CDR3 is built from 13 residues. Between the trimmed V and J ends, which lost 6 bases and 4 bases, there was a span of 12 bases. Germline V gives CDR1 MRHNA, CDR2 SNTAGT. The CDR3 region is CASSDTYSTEAFF. CDR3 in DNA: TGTGCCAGCAGCGACACATACAGCACTGAAGCTTTCTTT.

As to this clone: Other DNA variants within this sample encode the same CDR3. The chain has TRBV19 and TRBJ1-5; D not certain. The CDR3 is made up of 13 amino acids. Trimming cost V 5 bases and J 1 base, with 6 bases left between them. CDR1 is LNHDA and CDR2 is SQIVND in the germline V gene (reference sequence). The CDR3 region is CASSSESNQPQHF. Here the CDR3 DNA reads TGTGCCAGTAGTTCGGAGAGCAATCAGCCCCAGCATTTT.

The V gene is TRBV6-1, the J gene TRBJ2-7; the D gene is possibly TRBD2 (7 bases). The CDR3 extends over 14 amino acids. V lost 8 bases to trimming and J lost 6 bases, with 20 bases between them. The germline V gene has CDR1 MNHNS and CDR2 SASEGT. The CDR3 DNA reads as TGTGCCAGCGGGGGGGGCGCCGGATTCGGCGAGCAGTACTTC. Protein product: CASGGGAGFGEQYF.

The V and J genes are TRBV28 and TRBJ1-1; D is undetermined. CDR3 length: 11 amino acids. Germline lookup yields CDR1 MDHEN and CDR2 SYDVKM. The V end lost 4 bases, the J end lost 11 bases, and 11 bases lay between the germline ends. The CDR3 sequence: CASSSRIGAFF. CDR3 nucleotide sequence: TGTGCCAGCAGTTCACGGATCGGGGCTTTCTTT.

The genes are TRBV9 and TRBJ2-7, with a possible D match to TRBD2 (6 bases). The CDR3 has 14 amino acids. V lost 3 bases, J lost 0 bases, and 10 bases lay in between. The V gene's germline CDR1 is SGDLS and CDR2 YYNGEE. CDR3 DNA: TGTGCCAGCAGCGCCGGGACTCTCTCCTACGAGCAGTACTTC. Amino acids: CASSAGTLSYEQYF.